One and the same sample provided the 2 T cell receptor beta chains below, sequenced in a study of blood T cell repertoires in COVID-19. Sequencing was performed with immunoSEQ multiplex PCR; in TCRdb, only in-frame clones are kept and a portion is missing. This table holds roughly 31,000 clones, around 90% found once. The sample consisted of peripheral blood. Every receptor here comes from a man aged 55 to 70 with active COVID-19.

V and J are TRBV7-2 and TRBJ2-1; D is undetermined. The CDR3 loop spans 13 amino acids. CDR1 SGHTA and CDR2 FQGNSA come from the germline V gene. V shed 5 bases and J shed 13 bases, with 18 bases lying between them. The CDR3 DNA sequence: TGTGCCAGCAGCCCCTATGGTGTGAGTCCTCAGTTCTTC. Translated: CASSPYGVSPQFF.

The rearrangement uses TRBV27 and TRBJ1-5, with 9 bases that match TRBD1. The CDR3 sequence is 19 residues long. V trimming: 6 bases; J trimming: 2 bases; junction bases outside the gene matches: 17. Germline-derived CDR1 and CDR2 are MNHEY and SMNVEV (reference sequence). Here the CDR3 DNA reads TGTGCCAGCAGGTACACAGGGGGCCTCGGGATTTTTGGCAATCAGCCCCAGCATTTT. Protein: CASRYTGGLGIFGNQPQHF.